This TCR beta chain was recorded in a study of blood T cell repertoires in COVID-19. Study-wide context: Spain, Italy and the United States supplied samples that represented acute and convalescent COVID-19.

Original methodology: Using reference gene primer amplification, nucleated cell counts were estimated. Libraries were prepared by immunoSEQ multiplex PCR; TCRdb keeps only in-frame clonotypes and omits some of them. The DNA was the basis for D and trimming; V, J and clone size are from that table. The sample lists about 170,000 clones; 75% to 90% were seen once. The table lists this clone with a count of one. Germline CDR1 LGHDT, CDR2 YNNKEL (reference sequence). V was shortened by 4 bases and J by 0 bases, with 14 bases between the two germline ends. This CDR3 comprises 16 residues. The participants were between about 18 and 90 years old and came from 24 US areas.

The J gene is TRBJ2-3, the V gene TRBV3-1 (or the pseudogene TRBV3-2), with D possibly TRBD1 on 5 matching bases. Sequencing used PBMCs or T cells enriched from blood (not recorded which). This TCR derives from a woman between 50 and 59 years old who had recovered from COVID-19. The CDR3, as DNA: TGTGCCAGCAGCCCCCAGGGCGACACTAGCACAGATACGCAGTATTTT. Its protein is CASSPQGDTSTDTQYF.